Below are 8 T cell receptor beta chains sequenced from a single sample in a study of T-cell memory formation after mild COVID-19. One entry per CDR3 protein results from TCRdb running MiXCR on the 5' RACE reads. This table has approximately 480,000 distinct CDR3 sequences, over 15% appearing once. The sample taken for sequencing was PBMCs or a T cell subset sorted from them (not recorded which). Receptors originate from an adult woman who had mild COVID-19 (a few samples of this study predate the infection). Cell type and time point are not known.

The chain links TRBV5-1 to TRBJ2-4; 7 bases line up with TRBD1. V was pared by 3 bases and J by 0 bases, with 6 bases of the junction left unmatched. There are 16 residues in the CDR3. The V gene's germline CDR1 is SGHRS and CDR2 YFSETQ. The CDR3 region has the DNA TGCGCCAGCAGCTACGGGACAGCCGAAGCCAAAAACATTCAGTACTTC. Translation gives CASSYGTAEAKNIQYF.

Here the CDR3 reads CASSLSSGKGGNEQFF. The CDR3, as DNA: TGTGCCAGCAGTTTATCCTCCGGGAAGGGGGGCAATGAGCAGTTCTTC. The V gene is TRBV27, the J gene TRBJ2-1; TRBD1 or TRBD2 may be the D gene (6 bases each). This CDR3 region has 16 residues. Per germline, CDR1 MNHEY and CDR2 SMNVEV (reference sequence). With 0 bases removed from V and 6 bases from J, the gap between germline ends came to 15 bases.

This clonotype was recorded a few times. The V call is TRBV27, the J call TRBJ2-7; D might be TRBD2 (7 bases). Trimming took 3 bases from V and 1 from J, leaving 13 bases between them. The length of the CDR3 is 15 residues. Germline-derived CDR1 and CDR2 are MNHEY and SMNVEV (reference sequence). CDR3 DNA sequence: TGTGCCAGCAGTTTGGGCAGGGGAGGGTCCTACGAGCAGTACTTC. Its translation: CASSLGRGGSYEQYF.

The chain employs TRBV4-3 and TRBJ2-7; unclear D gene. CDR3 size: 17 residues. Looked up from germline, CDR1 is LGHNA and CDR2 is YSLEER. Deletions cut 0 bases from V and 0 bases from J, with 15 bases between. The CDR3 DNA sequence: TGCGCCAGCAGCCAAGATCTGTCAGCGTTAAGCTCCTACGAGCAGTACTTC. Amino acids: CASSQDLSALSSYEQYF.

This clonotype was observed a handful of times. The J gene is TRBJ1-1, the V gene TRBV18; possibly TRBD1 for D (5 bases). Trimming took off 3 bases at V and 3 bases at J, with 11 bases between the two ends. CDR1 is KGHSH and CDR2 is LQKENI in the germline V gene. The CDR3 is made up of 14 amino acids. The CDR3 loop is CASSPDTDHTEAFF. The CDR3 DNA reads as TGTGCCAGCTCACCGGACACCGACCACACTGAAGCTTTCTTT.

This rearrangement joins TRBV5-4 to TRBJ2-2, with D perhaps matching TRBD1 (7 bases). CDR3 length: 15 amino acids. V was shortened by 0 bases and J by 6 bases, with 12 bases between the two germline ends. Germline CDR1 reads SGHNT; CDR2 reads YYREEE (reference sequence). The CDR3 loop is CASSLGQGGSGELFF. CDR3 coding DNA: TGTGCCAGCAGCTTGGGACAGGGAGGTTCCGGGGAGCTGTTTTTT.

This clonotype was recorded a few times. The chain carries TRBV12-3 or TRBV12-4 and TRBJ1-5, with a tentative D call TRBD1 (5 bases). This CDR3 has 16 amino acids. V was cut by 1 base and J by 5 bases, with 15 bases left in between. CDR3 DNA: TGTGCCAGCAGTTTAGGCCCGCCAGGGATCGATCAGCCCCAGCATTTT. It encodes CASSLGPPGIDQPQHF.

This clonotype was recorded many times. The CDR3 spells CASSVDGTVNTDEQYF. Here the CDR3 DNA reads TGTGCCAGCAGCGTGGACGGGACCGTTAATACCGACGAGCAGTACTTC. The rearrangement links TRBV9 to TRBJ2-7; either TRBD1 or TRBD2 may supply D (5 bases each). Germline lookup yields CDR1 SGDLS and CDR2 YYNGEE. Between the trimmed V and J ends, which lost 2 bases and 5 bases, there was a span of 20 bases. This CDR3 comprises 16 residues.